Below, 20 T cell receptor beta chains from the same sample are listed, as sequenced in a study of shared clonotypes between healthy human individuals. Using immunoSEQ multiplex PCR, the repertoire was profiled, and TCRdb retains in-frame clones only, with some absent. The data show about 2.2 million clones, roughly 91% seen once. CD8 cells classed as naive were CD45RO-negative and positively selected for CCR7, excluding terminally differentiated effector memory CD45RA+ cells. Sequenced: naive CD8+ T cells from PBMCs. All receptors derive from a man aged 18 to 29 in good health. Some clones in this sample may be carry-over from other donors' samples.

About this clone: This sample includes further DNA sequences coding for the same CDR3. This chain joins TRBV19 and TRBJ2-1, with D hard to call. This CDR3 has 15 residues. Looked up from germline, CDR1 is LNHDA and CDR2 is SQIVND (reference sequence). Trimming shortened V by 1 base and J by 0 bases, and 7 bases separated the two germline ends. Here the CDR3 reads CASSIGPSSYNEQFF. The CDR3, as DNA: TGTGCCAGTAGTATAGGGCCCAGCTCCTACAATGAGCAGTTCTTC. Drawing the rest from reference TRBV19 and TRBJ2-1, the complete variable domain is DGGITQSPKYLFRKEGQNVTLSCEQNLNHDAMYWYRQDPGQGLRLIYYSQIVNDFQKGDIAEGYSVSREKKESFPLTVTSAQKNPTAFYLCASSIGPSSYNEQFFGPGTRLTVL.

The V call is TRBV27, the J call TRBJ2-1; 14 bases agree with TRBD2. Per the germline V gene, CDR1 is MNHEY and CDR2 is SMNVEV (reference sequence). The V segment lost 5 bases and the J segment 7 bases; nucleotides outside the gene matches: 10. This CDR3 contains 17 residues. CDR3 in amino acids: CASSLRGTSGSKNEQFF. CDR3 nucleotide sequence: TGTGCCAGCAGTCTCCGAGGGACTAGCGGGAGTAAGAATGAGCAGTTCTTC.

The chain has TRBV5-5 and TRBJ2-7; weak D call: TRBD2 (5 bases). Germline lookup yields CDR1 SGHKS and CDR2 YYEKEE (reference sequence). This CDR3 is 14 amino acids long. Trimming removed 4 bases at V and 0 bases at J, with 11 bases between. The CDR3 is CASSVSVSSYEQYF. CDR3 bases: TGTGCCAGCAGCGTTAGCGTGAGCTCCTACGAGCAGTACTTC.

This clone was observed once. V and J are TRBV7-2 and TRBJ2-2, with TRBD2 matching over 11 bases. The CDR3 is made up of 17 amino acids. Germline CDR1 and CDR2: SGHTA and FQGNSA. J gave up 4 bases and V 1 base, and 5 bases lay outside the gene matches. As DNA, the CDR3 is TGTGCCAGCAGCTTAGGGGTAGCGGGAGGGGCCACCGGGGAGCTGTTTTTT. Translation: CASSLGVAGGATGELFF.

This chain uses TRBV29-1 with TRBJ2-5; the match to TRBD2 covers 10 bases. Germline trimming cut 3 bases from V and 4 bases from J; bases unmatched to any gene: 11. This CDR3 region has 16 residues. CDR1 and CDR2 (germline): SQVTM, ANQGSEA. CDR3 DNA: TGCAGCGTTGATGGACTAGCGGAACACGCATTAGAGACCCAGTACTTC. This gives the protein CSVDGLAEHALETQYF.

The chain links TRBV7-9 to TRBJ1-2; D possibly corresponds to TRBD1 (5 bases). The CDR3 extends over 19 amino acids. The V gene's germline CDR1 is SEHNR and CDR2 FQNEAQ (reference sequence). Trimming stripped 3 bases from V and 0 bases from J, with 23 bases between. The CDR3 bases are TGTGCCAGCAGCTTCCCGCGGTCGGGACTGACGTTAGCTAACTATGGCTACACCTTC. This codes for CASSFPRSGLTLANYGYTF.

In the case of this clone: This sample also contains other DNA sequences that code for the same CDR3. The chain carries TRBV5-6 and TRBJ2-7, with D possibly TRBD2 on 6 matching bases. CDR3 length: 14 residues. Deletions cut 3 bases from V and 0 bases from J, with 10 bases between. The germline CDR1 and CDR2 sequences are SGHDT and YYEEEE. The CDR3 spells CASSYGGSSYEQYF. In DNA form, the CDR3 reads TGTGCCAGCAGCTATGGGGGGTCCTCCTACGAGCAGTACTTC.

This rearrangement joins TRBV27 to TRBJ2-1; TRBD2 aligns across 16 bases. The CDR3 runs to 21 residues. Trimming at V came to 7 bases and at J to 2 bases, leaving 17 bases not matched to a gene. The germline gives CDR1 MNHEY, CDR2 SMNVEV (reference sequence). The CDR3 reads CASTLTAGLAGGLSAYNEQFF. The CDR3 nucleotides are TGTGCCAGCACCTTAACCGCGGGACTAGCGGGAGGGTTATCGGCCTACAATGAGCAGTTCTTC.

The rearrangement uses TRBV29-1 and TRBJ2-3; no firm D call. Trimming removed 1 base from V and 7 bases from J, with 15 bases in between. The CDR3 covers 14 residues. Germline CDR1 SQVTM, CDR2 ANQGSEA. The CDR3 DNA sequence: TGCAGCGTTGAAGGGAGTCGCGGCCCGAATACGCAGTATTTT. Amino acid sequence: CSVEGSRGPNTQYF.

Points on this clone: Other nucleotide sequences from this sample produce the same CDR3. The genes are TRBV27 and TRBJ2-3, with D perhaps matching TRBD2 (6 bases). V dropped 4 bases and J dropped 2 bases, with 10 bases sitting between them. This CDR3 is built from 14 residues. The V gene's germline CDR1 is MNHEY and CDR2 SMNVEV (reference sequence). The CDR3 nucleotides read TGTGCCAGCAGTTCGGGACTCTACACAGATACGCAGTATTTT. As protein: CASSSGLYTDTQYF.

The chain employs TRBV15 and TRBJ2-5; D gene uncertain. Trimming took 5 bases from V and 4 from J, leaving 17 bases between them. This CDR3 is built from 15 residues. Per the germline V gene, CDR1 is LNHNV and CDR2 is YYDKDF (reference sequence). The CDR3 reads CATSANSGPSETQYF. The CDR3 DNA sequence: TGTGCCACCAGCGCTAACTCCGGACCATCAGAGACCCAGTACTTC.

This chain links TRBV7-9 with TRBJ1-2; D is possibly TRBD1 (6 bases). V was trimmed by 4 bases and J by 7 bases, leaving 25 bases between them. From germline, CDR1 is SEHNR and CDR2 FQNEAQ (reference sequence). This CDR3 contains 17 residues. The CDR3: CASSSQYGGPPFSGYTF. CDR3 nucleotide sequence: TGTGCCAGCAGCTCGCAGTACGGGGGGCCCCCTTTTAGTGGCTACACCTTC.

V is TRBV5-6 and J is TRBJ2-5; a weak D match, TRBD2 (5 bases). V lost 1 base, J lost 1 base, and 5 bases lay in between. Germline values: CDR1 SGHDT, CDR2 YYEEEE. CDR3 length: 13 amino acids. The CDR3 spells CASSLTSQETQYF. As DNA, the CDR3 is TGTGCCAGCAGCTTGACTAGCCAAGAGACCCAGTACTTC.

The chain employs TRBV10-3 and TRBJ2-7; no clear D. Germline assignment: CDR1 ENHRY and CDR2 SYGVKD. The CDR3 is made up of 12 amino acids. V lost 10 bases to trimming and J lost 2 bases, with 12 bases between them. CDR3 loop: CATADVAYEQYF. CDR3 nucleotide sequence: TGTGCCACCGCGGACGTAGCCTACGAGCAGTACTTC.

This chain links TRBV6-1 with TRBJ1-3; maybe TRBD1 (5 bases). The germline CDR1 and CDR2 sequences are MNHNS and SASEGT. Trimming took off 4 bases at V and 0 bases at J, with 16 bases between the two ends. This CDR3 is 17 amino acids long. The CDR3 DNA is TGTGCCAGCAGTGGATCAAAGGGGATTTACTCTGGAAACACCATATATTTT. It codes for CASSGSKGIYSGNTIYF.

This chain connects TRBV11-2 to TRBJ1-1, with D uncertain. Germline CDR1 is SGHAT and CDR2 is FQNNGV. The CDR3 totals 14 residues. The V end lost 8 bases, the J end lost 1 base, and 14 bases lay between the germline ends. Here the CDR3 reads CASGEGRRNTEAFF. As DNA, the CDR3 is TGTGCCAGCGGCGAGGGCAGAAGGAACACTGAAGCTTTCTTT. The full variable domain, its missing parts supplied by reference TRBV11-2 and TRBJ1-1, is EAGVAQSPRYKIIEKRQSVAFWCNPISGHATLYWYQQILGQGPKLLIQFQNNGVVDDSQLPKDRFSAERLKGVDSTLKIQPAKLEDSAVYLCASGEGRRNTEAFFGQGTRLTVV.

This chain links TRBV19 with TRBJ1-1; D might be TRBD1 (6 bases). CDR3 size: 11 residues. In germline, CDR1 is LNHDA, CDR2 SQIVND (reference sequence). The V gene lost 7 bases and the J gene lost 9 bases, with 12 bases spanning the gap. CDR3 sequence: CASNTGIKAFF. Here the CDR3 DNA reads TGTGCCAGTAATACAGGGATCAAAGCTTTCTTT.

This rearrangement joins TRBV4-2 to TRBJ2-7; D ambiguous. The germline V and J ends were trimmed by 0 bases and 0 bases, with 18 bases remaining between them. The CDR3 runs 18 residues. Germline CDR1 is LGHNA and CDR2 is YNFKEQ. This CDR3 reads CASSQDLVAGYSSYEQYF. The CDR3 region has the DNA TGTGCCAGCAGCCAAGACCTTGTTGCAGGTTATAGCTCCTACGAGCAGTACTTC.

The rearrangement links TRBV30 to TRBJ1-4, with D perhaps TRBD1 (5 bases). The ends were cut back, 1 base at V and 8 bases at J, with 8 bases in the middle. The CDR3 consists of 12 residues. Germline assignment: CDR1 GTSNPN and CDR2 SVGIG (reference sequence). The CDR3 region has the DNA TGTGCCTGGAGTGGGGGCGGAGAAAAACTGTTTTTT. Residues: CAWSGGGEKLFF. The full variable domain, with the rest looked up from reference TRBV30 and TRBJ1-4, is SQTIHQWPATLVQPVGSPLSLECTVEGTSNPNLYWYRQAAGRGLQLLFYSVGIGQISSEVPQNLSASRPQDRQFILSSKKLLLSDSGFYLCAWSGGGEKLFFGSGTQLSVL.

V and J are TRBV7-2 and TRBJ1-2; D remains unclear. Germline V lookup: CDR1 SGHTA, CDR2 FQGNSA. This CDR3 spans 14 amino acids. Trimming left V 3 bases short and J 4 bases short, with 12 bases between. In DNA form, the CDR3 reads TGTGCCAGCAGCTTTTTAACCTCTCCCTATGGCTACACCTTC. This gives the protein CASSFLTSPYGYTF.